This TCR beta chain derives from a study of radiation and T cells in renal cell carcinoma. Clones were sequenced by immunoSEQ multiplex PCR, and TCRdb holds only the in-frame ones, with some missing. The sample consists of approximately 140,000 clones, about nine tenths of them appearing once. The time point: baseline pretreatment blood. Sample treatment: 15 Gy SBRT to primary tumor, nephrectomy 4 weeks later. CDR3 size: 14 residues. The V gene's germline CDR1 is SGHRS and CDR2 YFSETQ. Trimming cost V 0 bases and J 3 bases, with 10 bases left between them. This sequence originates from a woman aged 70-85 years with renal cell carcinoma. Material: blood, obtained from a patient whose treatment included radiotherapy and nephrectomy. The chain has TRBV5-1 and TRBJ2-7; D uncertain. CDR3 nucleotide sequence: TGCGCCAGCAGCTTGGAGCCGGCTTACTACGAGCAGTACTTC. Translating it yields CASSLEPAYYEQYF.